Below are 8 T cell receptor beta chains sequenced from a single sample in a study of OX40 agonist ivuxolimab in advanced cancers. Libraries were prepared by immunoSEQ multiplex PCR; TCRdb keeps only in-frame clonotypes and omits some of them. This table holds tens of thousands of clones, roughly four fifths found once. The sample here was CD4+ or CD8+ T cells sorted from blood, taken in a trial of the OX40 agonist ivuxolimab. The receptors were gathered from an adult with an advanced solid tumor such as melanoma, head and neck, liver or kidney cancer.

V gene TRBV5-1 combines with J gene TRBJ2-1; TRBD2 matches 8 bases. This CDR3 is built from 14 residues. Trimming cost V 4 bases and J 4 bases; bases outside gene matches: 4. Germline-derived CDR1 and CDR2 are SGHRS and YFSETQ. CDR3 nucleotide sequence: TGCGCCAGCAGCATGTCTAGCGGGTACAATGAGCAGTTCTTC. Translation: CASSMSSGYNEQFF.

V usage is TRBV5-1 and J usage is TRBJ2-7; a weak D match, TRBD2 (6 bases). Trimming removed 4 bases at V and 2 bases at J, with 19 bases between. CDR3 length equals 16 residues. Per the germline V gene, CDR1 is SGHRS and CDR2 is YFSETQ. The CDR3 DNA reads as TGCGCCAGCAGCATAGAGGGCGGGACCGGGACCTACGAGCAGTACTTC. Protein: CASSIEGGTGTYEQYF. The full variable domain, rest sourced from reference TRBV5-1 and TRBJ2-7, is KAGVTQTPRYLIKTRGQQVTLSCSPISGHRSVSWYQQTPGQGLQFLFEYFSETQRNKGNFPGRFSGRQFSNSRSEMNVSTLELGDSALYLCASSIEGGTGTYEQYFGPGTRLTVT.

Details on this clone: Other DNA sequences from this sample encode an identical CDR3 as well. The chain carries TRBV6-5 and TRBJ1-3; perhaps TRBD1 as D (6 bases). This CDR3 contains 15 residues. CDR1 is MNHEY, CDR2 SVGAGI, per germline. V was pared by 6 bases and J by 0 bases, with 12 bases between. The CDR3 loop reads CASSSGQYSGNTIYF. Here the CDR3 DNA reads TGTGCCAGCAGCTCCGGACAGTACTCTGGAAACACCATATATTTT.

The V and J genes are TRBV27 and TRBJ2-3; D is unclear. The CDR3 has 13 residues. V was shortened by 2 bases and J by 2 bases, with 5 bases between the two germline ends. The V gene's germline CDR1 is MNHEY and CDR2 SMNVEV (reference sequence). CDR3 in DNA: TGTGCCAGCAGTTTAGGGGTCACAGATACGCAGTATTTT. Translating it yields CASSLGVTDTQYF.

The chain joins TRBV11-3 to TRBJ2-7, with 7 bases matching TRBD1. Germline values: CDR1 SGHNT, CDR2 YENEEA. CDR3 length: 14 residues. V was clipped by 5 bases and J by 7 bases; unmatched bases: 11. DNA of the CDR3: TGTGCCAGCAGCCGACGAACAGGGGTGGGAGAGCAGTACTTC. Protein product: CASSRRTGVGEQYF.

This clone was seen just once. The rearrangement joins TRBV10-1 to TRBJ1-1, with 9 bases lining up with TRBD1. V shed 6 bases and J 1 base; nucleotides not matched to a gene: 18. In germline, CDR1 is WNHNN, CDR2 SYGVQD (reference sequence). The CDR3 length is 19 residues. CDR3 amino acids: CASSMHPGDRAWRNTEAFF. CDR3 sequence (DNA): TGCGCCAGCAGCATGCACCCGGGGGACAGGGCGTGGAGGAACACTGAAGCTTTCTTT.

A note on this clone: One end of the junction is discordant with germline, which a read error may explain. The chain has TRBV9 and TRBJ2-3; 9 bases match TRBD1. CDR1 is SGDLS, CDR2 YYNGEE, per germline. The CDR3 contains 19 residues. The CDR3 bases are TGTGCCAGCAGCATCACGGGGACAGGGATTGGTAGAGGCACGGATACGCAGTATTTT. It is translated as CASSITGTGIGRGTDTQYF.

The chain has TRBV6-5 and TRBJ1-1; no definite D call. The CDR3 is 14 amino acids. The V end was cut by 1 base, the J end by 1 base, with 7 bases between. Germline CDR1 and CDR2: MNHEY and SVGAGI. In nucleotides, the CDR3 is TGTGCCAGCAGTTACTGGTCCTCGAACACTGAAGCTTTCTTT. This codes for CASSYWSSNTEAFF.